This T cell receptor (beta chain) was recovered during a study of blood T cell repertoires in COVID-19. Across the whole study: There were acute and convalescent COVID-19 samples, and they came from the United States, Italy and Spain. From T cells, B-cell-depleted T cells, or PBMCs came the material, which was cDNA or gDNA.

This clone came up once. Under the authors' procedure: Researchers report that nucleated cell counts were estimated from reference gene primer amplification. Only in-frame clones appear in the TCRdb table, and some are missing; sequencing was by immunoSEQ multiplex PCR. V and J calls and clone size are those listed in that table; D and trimming were worked out from the DNA. The repertoire has about 110,000 clones, about 85% of them found once; the top ten carry just over 4%. Germline loops: CDR1 MNHEY, CDR2 SMNVEV (reference sequence). V lost 5 bases and J lost 2; bases outside the gene matches: 10. The CDR3 runs 17 residues.

The source of this sequence is a woman in her 70s with acute or convalescent COVID-19. The chain has TRBV27 and TRBJ2-1; 9 bases are a match to TRBD1. The source material was peripheral blood. The CDR3 sequence: CASSPVAGTGTYNEQFF. DNA for the CDR3: TGTGCCAGCAGTCCAGTAGCCGGGACAGGGACCTACAATGAGCAGTTCTTC.